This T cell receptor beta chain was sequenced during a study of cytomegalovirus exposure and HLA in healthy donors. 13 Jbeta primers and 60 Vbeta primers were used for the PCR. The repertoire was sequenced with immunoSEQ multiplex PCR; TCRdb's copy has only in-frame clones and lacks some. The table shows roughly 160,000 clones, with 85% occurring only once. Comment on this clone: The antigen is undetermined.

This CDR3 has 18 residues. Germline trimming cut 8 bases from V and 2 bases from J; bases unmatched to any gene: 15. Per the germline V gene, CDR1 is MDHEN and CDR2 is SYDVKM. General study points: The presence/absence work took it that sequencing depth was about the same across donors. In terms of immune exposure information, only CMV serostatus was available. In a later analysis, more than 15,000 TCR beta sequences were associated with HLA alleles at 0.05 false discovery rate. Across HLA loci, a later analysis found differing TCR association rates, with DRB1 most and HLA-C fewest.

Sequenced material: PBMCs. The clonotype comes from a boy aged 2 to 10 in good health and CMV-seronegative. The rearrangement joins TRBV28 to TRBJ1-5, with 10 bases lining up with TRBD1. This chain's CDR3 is CASACLGGQGRCNQPQHF. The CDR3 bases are TGTGCCAGCGCGTGCCTGGGGGGACAGGGGAGATGCAATCAGCCCCAGCATTTT.